Each of the 13 T cell receptor beta chains below was sequenced from the same sample in a study of CD8 T cells in Susac syndrome. Random hexamers were used to reverse transcribe an amount of roughly 0.5 to 1 ug RNA. Each CDR3 protein is one row after TCRdb ran MiXCR on the immunoSEQ multiplex PCR reads. This table has 200,000 or so distinct CDR3 sequences, around 90% appearing once. The sequencing input was CD8+ T cells from PBMCs. These receptors were collected from a human donor with multiple sclerosis.

This chain uses TRBV24-1 with TRBJ2-2; D remains ambiguous. V lost 9 bases and J lost 4, with 8 bases in between. CDR1 is KGHDR and CDR2 is SFDVKD in the germline V gene. The CDR3 is made up of 12 amino acids. CDR3 region: CATEMFTGELFF. As DNA, the CDR3 is TGTGCCACCGAAATGTTCACCGGGGAGCTGTTTTTT.

This clonotype was seen a single time. The CDR3: CASSLSADRGRNTEAFF. CDR3 nucleotides: TGTGCCAGCAGCTTATCCGCCGACAGGGGCAGGAACACTGAAGCTTTCTTT. V gene TRBV7-9 combines with J gene TRBJ1-1, with TRBD1 matching over 8 bases. CDR3 size: 17 residues. Germline CDR1 SEHNR, CDR2 FQNEAQ (reference sequence). Losses at the gene ends were 2 bases for V and 1 base for J; bases not matched to a gene: 9.

The chain joins TRBV6-1 to TRBJ1-2, with TRBD1 as a possible D gene (6 bases). The ends were cut back, 0 bases at V and 4 bases at J, with 9 bases in the middle. CDR3 length equals 14 residues. Per germline, CDR1 MNHNS and CDR2 SASEGT. The CDR3 loop is CASSEAGQFYGYTF. The CDR3 nucleotides are TGTGCCAGCAGTGAAGCTGGACAGTTCTATGGCTACACCTTC.

The chain couples TRBV6-6 to TRBJ1-5; TRBD1 matches 10 bases. Trimming removed 7 bases from V and 3 bases from J; junction bases left unmatched: 3. This CDR3 is built from 14 residues. Germline V gives CDR1 MNHNY, CDR2 SVGAGI (reference sequence). CDR3 DNA: TGTGCCAGCATGGGACAGGGGATCAATCAGCCCCAGCATTTT. Translating gives CASMGQGINQPQHF.

The chain employs TRBV4-1 and TRBJ2-7, with TRBD1 as a possible D gene (5 bases). Per germline, CDR1 MGHRA and CDR2 YSYEKL. The V gene lost 2 bases and the J gene lost 3 bases, with 11 bases spanning the gap. The CDR3 length is 14 residues. The CDR3 reads CASSQSGADYEQYF. The CDR3 coding sequence is TGCGCCAGCAGCCAATCTGGGGCTGACTACGAGCAGTACTTC.

J is TRBJ1-3 and V is TRBV7-9; a possible D gene is TRBD1 (5 bases). Looked up from germline, CDR1 is SEHNR and CDR2 is FQNEAQ (reference sequence). V lost 2 bases and J lost 4, with 12 bases in between. This CDR3 is 15 amino acids long. For the CDR3, the DNA is TGTGCCAGCAGCTTAACCAGGGAGCCCGGAAACACCATATATTTT. Translated: CASSLTREPGNTIYF.

The chain combines TRBV15 with TRBJ1-2; maybe TRBD1 (5 bases). The V gene's germline CDR1 is LNHNV and CDR2 YYDKDF (reference sequence). Trimming left V 3 bases short and J 2 bases short, with 13 bases between. This CDR3 contains 15 residues. The CDR3 nucleotides read TGTGCCACCAGCAGGGCAGGGAAGGAAAACTATGGCTACACCTTC. Its protein is CATSRAGKENYGYTF.

The chain uses TRBV5-6 and TRBJ2-2, with D unclear. Trimming took 4 bases from V and 4 from J, leaving 5 bases between them. The CDR3 has 12 amino acids. Looked up from germline, CDR1 is SGHDT and CDR2 is YYEEEE. For the CDR3, the DNA is TGTGCCAGCAGCCACACCACCGGGGAGCTGTTTTTT. Its translation: CASSHTTGELFF.

This CDR3 is CASSYSLSGSSYNEQFF. The CDR3 DNA reads as TGTGCCAGCAGTTACTCCCTTAGCGGGAGCTCCTACAATGAGCAGTTCTTC. The chain carries TRBV6-5 and TRBJ2-1; 9 bases line up with TRBD2. Germline loops: CDR1 MNHEY, CDR2 SVGAGI. The CDR3 loop spans 17 amino acids. Unmatched junction bases numbered 3, after V lost 0 bases and J lost 0 bases.

A few counts support this clonotype. The chain links TRBV20-1 to TRBJ2-3; D is uncertain. The ends were cut back, 3 bases at V and 6 bases at J, with 4 bases in the middle. Per germline, CDR1 DFQATT and CDR2 SNEGSKA (reference sequence). This CDR3 is 10 amino acids long. The chain's CDR3 is CSARGDTQYF. The CDR3 DNA reads as TGCAGTGCTAGGGGGGATACGCAGTATTTT.

The V and J genes are TRBV4-1 and TRBJ2-7; 8 bases map to TRBD1. This CDR3 has 14 amino acids. CDR1 and CDR2 (germline): MGHRA, YSYEKL. With V trimmed by 4 bases and J by 1 base, 3 bases remained unmatched. CDR3 sequence: CASSLTGASYEQYF. CDR3 sequence (DNA): TGCGCCAGCAGCCTGACAGGGGCTTCCTACGAGCAGTACTTC.

The rearrangement uses TRBV5-6 and TRBJ1-1; D uncertain. This CDR3 has 13 amino acids. CDR1 is SGHDT, CDR2 YYEEEE, per germline. V lost 4 bases and J 2 bases, leaving 9 bases between the germline ends. CDR3 sequence (DNA): TGTGCCAGCAGCGGAAAAGAAAACACTGAAGCTTTCTTT. As protein: CASSGKENTEAFF. The whole variable domain, remainder taken from reference TRBV5-6 and TRBJ1-1, is DAGVTQSPTHLIKTRGQQVTLRCSPKSGHDTVSWYQQALGQGPQFIFQYYEEEERQRGNFPDRFSGHQFPNYSSELNVNALLLGDSALYLCASSGKENTEAFFGQGTRLTVV.

The gene calls are TRBV2 and TRBJ1-2; tentatively, D is TRBD1 (6 bases). The CDR3 is 14 amino acids. V was clipped by 8 bases and J by 7 bases, with 20 bases between them. Germline CDR1 reads SNHLY; CDR2 reads FYNNEI. The CDR3 sequence is CASVKRSGARGYTF. In DNA, the CDR3 is TGTGCCAGCGTAAAAAGGTCAGGGGCGCGTGGCTACACCTTC.